The 26 T cell receptor beta chains listed next were all sequenced from one sample in a study of response to subunit inactivated influenza vaccine. TCRdb independently ran MiXCR on the RT-PCR reads; one entry per CDR3 protein. The repertoire includes more than 700,000 distinct CDR3 sequences, 21% of them detected once, and roughly 10% sits in the top ten. The sequencing here drew on PBMCs from blood, taken 5 days after vaccination. Receptor source: a man between 50 and 59 years old who received an inactivated influenza vaccine.

The sample holds a few counts of this clonotype. The rearrangement joins TRBV5-6 to TRBJ2-1; tentative D call: TRBD2 (10 bases). Germline V CDR1 and CDR2: SGHDT, YYEEEE. V was cut by 4 bases and J by 2 bases, with 25 bases left in between. This CDR3 is 19 amino acids long. The CDR3 loop reads CASSVDRGTSGAAYNEQFF. CDR3 in DNA: TGTGCCAGCAGCGTGGACAGGGGTACTAGCGGGGCGGCCTACAATGAGCAGTTCTTC.

CDR3: CSARVWTHKTDTQYF. The CDR3, as DNA: TGCAGTGCTAGAGTCTGGACACATAAAACAGATACGCAGTATTTT. The chain couples TRBV20-1 to TRBJ2-3; the D gene is possibly TRBD1 (5 bases). This CDR3 contains 15 residues. CDR1 and CDR2 from the germline V gene are DFQATT and SNEGSKA (reference sequence). Trimming took off 1 base at V and 3 bases at J, with 14 bases between the two ends.

This chain connects TRBV6-5 to TRBJ1-2; no definite D call. V was shortened by 2 bases and J by 3 bases, with 7 bases between the two germline ends. The length of the CDR3 is 13 residues. The germline gives CDR1 MNHEY, CDR2 SVGAGI. The CDR3 here is CASSYRGHYGYTF. CDR3 in DNA: TGTGCCAGCAGTTACAGAGGACACTATGGCTACACCTTC.

The V and J genes are TRBV20-1 and TRBJ2-5; perhaps TRBD2 as D (6 bases). Trimming took 6 bases from V and 4 from J, leaving 18 bases between them. Germline CDR1 and CDR2: DFQATT and SNEGSKA (reference sequence). The CDR3 contains 14 residues. The CDR3 DNA reads as TGCAGTGCGTTACCCTTGGCGGGGAGAGAGACCCAGTACTTC. This sequence encodes CSALPLAGRETQYF.

This clonotype has a handful of counts. The V gene is TRBV10-2, the J gene TRBJ2-3, with 11 bases identical to TRBD1. J gave up 5 bases and V 2 bases, and 6 bases lay outside the gene matches. The CDR3 is 16 residues long. Germline V lookup: CDR1 WSHSY, CDR2 SAAADI. For the CDR3, the DNA is TGCGCCAGCAGTGAGCGGTTGGGACAGGGGGGAGATACGCAGTATTTT. Its translation is CASSERLGQGGDTQYF.

The J gene is TRBJ2-4, the V gene TRBV7-2; a possible D gene is TRBD2 (5 bases). The CDR3 extends over 15 amino acids. Looked up from germline, CDR1 is SGHTA and CDR2 is FQGNSA. Deletions cut 4 bases from V and 0 bases from J, with 10 bases between. CDR3 region: CASSSDGIAKNIQYF. CDR3 DNA: TGTGCCAGCAGCTCGGACGGGATAGCCAAAAACATTCAGTACTTC. Based on the CDR3 plus reference TRBV7-2 and TRBJ2-4, the full variable domain is GAGVSQSPSNKVTEKGKDVELRCDPISGHTALYWYRQSLGQGLEFLIYFQGNSAPDKSGLPSDRFSAERTGGSVSTLTIQRTQQEDSAVYLCASSSDGIAKNIQYFGAGTRLSVL.

This clonotype was seen only a few times. The genes are TRBV5-6 and TRBJ1-2; the D gene is possibly TRBD1 (6 bases). The CDR3 runs 14 residues. In germline, CDR1 is SGHDT, CDR2 YYEEEE. The V end lost 1 base, the J end lost 0 bases, and 7 bases lay between the germline ends. The CDR3 loop reads CASSLSGANYGYTF. DNA for the CDR3: TGTGCCAGCAGCTTGTCAGGGGCTAACTATGGCTACACCTTC.

The chain recombines TRBV5-1 with TRBJ1-4; TRBD1 aligns across 10 bases. This CDR3 spans 18 amino acids. Germline CDR1 and CDR2: SGHRS and YFSETQ. J gave up 2 bases and V 2 bases, and 9 bases lay outside the gene matches. CDR3 residues: CASSFYPGQGTTNEKLFF. DNA for the CDR3: TGCGCCAGCAGCTTCTATCCGGGACAGGGGACGACTAATGAAAAACTGTTTTTT. The full variable domain, its missing parts supplied by reference TRBV5-1 and TRBJ1-4, is KAGVTQTPRYLIKTRGQQVTLSCSPISGHRSVSWYQQTPGQGLQFLFEYFSETQRNKGNFPGRFSGRQFSNSRSEMNVSTLELGDSALYLCASSFYPGQGTTNEKLFFGSGTQLSVL.

The V and J genes are TRBV29-1 and TRBJ2-1, with 8 bases aligning to TRBD2. Germline V CDR1 and CDR2: SQVTM, ANQGSEA. The V and J ends lost 4 bases and 3 bases, in that order; junction bases with no gene match: 2. This CDR3 is 13 amino acids long. CDR3 sequence: CSVAGLGYNEQFF. The CDR3 region has the DNA TGCAGCGTTGCGGGACTAGGCTACAATGAGCAGTTCTTC.

This clonotype has only a few counts. V gene TRBV5-1 combines with J gene TRBJ1-6; unclear D gene. Trimming removed 1 base from V and 6 bases from J, with 11 bases in between. This CDR3 spans 15 amino acids. The V gene's germline CDR1 is SGHRS and CDR2 YFSETQ. The DNA for the CDR3 is TGCGCCAGCAGCTTGCAGCCAGGAGCTAATTCACCCCTCCACTTT. Translated: CASSLQPGANSPLHF.

The chain links TRBV12-3 or TRBV12-4 to TRBJ2-1; D possibly corresponds to TRBD2 (5 bases). CDR3 length: 13 residues. V lost 5 bases, J lost 7 bases, and 12 bases lay in between. The CDR3 loop reads CASSPPRLNEQFF. The DNA for the CDR3 is TGTGCCAGCAGTCCCCCAAGACTAAATGAGCAGTTCTTC.

This clonotype was found once. This rearrangement joins TRBV7-9 to TRBJ1-4; 7 nucleotides line up with TRBD1. Germline V gene lookup returns CDR1 SEHNR and CDR2 FQNEAQ (reference sequence). With V trimmed by 0 bases and J by 1 base, 2 bases remained unmatched. This CDR3 has 16 amino acids. CDR3 in amino acids: CASSLAGTVTNEKLFF. In nucleotides, the CDR3 is TGTGCCAGCAGCTTAGCCGGGACAGTAACTAATGAAAAACTGTTTTTT.

The V and J genes are TRBV20-1 and TRBJ2-5; 8 bases agree with TRBD2. J gave up 4 bases and V 1 base, and 5 bases lay outside the gene matches. Germline loops: CDR1 DFQATT, CDR2 SNEGSKA (reference sequence). The CDR3 is 14 amino acids. As DNA, the CDR3 is TGCAGTGCTAGAGTGCGGGGGGCGGTAGAGACCCAGTACTTC. It yields the protein CSARVRGAVETQYF.

The chain recombines TRBV20-1 with TRBJ2-1; 8 bases line up with TRBD1. The germline V gene has CDR1 DFQATT and CDR2 SNEGSKA (reference sequence). The CDR3 consists of 13 residues. Trimming removed 6 bases from V and 5 bases from J; junction bases left unmatched: 6. The CDR3 bases are TGCAGTGCACCGGACAGGGCACACAATGAGCAGTTCTTC. Translating gives CSAPDRAHNEQFF.

The V gene is TRBV14, the J gene TRBJ2-1; no reliable D call. Trimming took 0 bases from V and 6 from J, leaving 18 bases between them. The CDR3 runs to 17 residues. Germline V lookup: CDR1 SGHDN, CDR2 FVKESK. The CDR3 DNA reads TGTGCCAGCAGCCAAGATCGGGCTTTGATTAGGGCCAATGAGCAGTTCTTC. It translates to CASSQDRALIRANEQFF.

The chain has TRBV11-2 and TRBJ2-7; D possibly matches TRBD1 or TRBD2 (6 bases each). CDR3 length equals 17 residues. V lost 3 bases to trimming and J lost 3 bases, with 21 bases between them. Looked up from germline, CDR1 is SGHAT and CDR2 is FQNNGV. The CDR3 coding sequence is TGTGCCAGCAGCTTCGGTCCCGGAGGGACAATATTCTACGAGCAGTACTTC. Amino acid sequence: CASSFGPGGTIFYEQYF.

This clonotype has a handful of counts. The chain links TRBV20-1 to TRBJ2-3, with D possibly TRBD1 on 6 matching bases. Deletions cut 3 bases from V and 2 bases from J, with 15 bases between. Looked up from germline, CDR1 is DFQATT and CDR2 is SNEGSKA (reference sequence). This CDR3 has 15 amino acids. Here the CDR3 DNA reads TGCAGTGCTAGCCCCGGGACAAGCCACACAGATACGCAGTATTTT. Translation: CSASPGTSHTDTQYF.

The chain carries TRBV27 and TRBJ2-1; D unclear. Germline CDR1 and CDR2: MNHEY and SMNVEV (reference sequence). The CDR3 runs to 14 residues. V was trimmed by 3 bases and J by 4 bases, leaving 10 bases between them. The CDR3, as DNA: TGTGCCAGCAGTTTTGTGGCGGTATACAATGAGCAGTTCTTC. It yields the protein CASSFVAVYNEQFF.

The chain is built from TRBV5-1 and TRBJ2-3, with 9 bases that match TRBD2. J was trimmed by 2 bases and V by 4 bases; bases with no gene match: 8. The CDR3 sequence is 16 residues long. Germline V gene data show CDR1 as SGHRS and CDR2 as YFSETQ. DNA for the CDR3: TGCGCCAGCAGCCCATCAGCGGGAGGAACCACAGATACGCAGTATTTT. This gives the protein CASSPSAGGTTDTQYF. The entire variable domain, with the rest obtained from reference TRBV5-1 and TRBJ2-3, is as follows: KAGVTQTPRYLIKTRGQQVTLSCSPISGHRSVSWYQQTPGQGLQFLFEYFSETQRNKGNFPGRFSGRQFSNSRSEMNVSTLELGDSALYLCASSPSAGGTTDTQYFGPGTRLTVL.

The chain recombines TRBV7-9 with TRBJ2-3; D might be TRBD1 or TRBD2, each matching 6 bases. Trimming stripped 6 bases from V and 3 bases from J, with 16 bases between. The CDR3 totals 15 residues. Germline-derived CDR1 and CDR2 are SEHNR and FQNEAQ (reference sequence). In nucleotides, the CDR3 is TGTGCCAGCAGAGCTTTGGGGGGCCGGACAGATACGCAGTATTTT. It specifies CASRALGGRTDTQYF.

The chain couples TRBV20-1 to TRBJ2-7, with D possibly being TRBD2 (5 bases). Trimming removed 0 bases from V and 5 bases from J, with 11 bases in between. CDR3 size: 13 residues. The germline CDR1 and CDR2 sequences are DFQATT and SNEGSKA (reference sequence). Written as DNA, the CDR3 is TGCAGTGCTAGAGATGCTTGGCGGGACGAGCAGTACTTC. It yields the protein CSARDAWRDEQYF.

This clonotype was seen at least ten times. The CDR3 sequence is CASSLGAGLVDTQYF. DNA for the CDR3: TGTGCCAGCAGCTTGGGAGCGGGACTAGTAGATACGCAGTATTTT. The chain couples TRBV5-5 to TRBJ2-3, with 8 bases aligning to TRBD2. CDR1 is SGHKS and CDR2 is YYEKEE in the germline V gene (reference sequence). V was pared by 0 bases and J by 5 bases, with 5 bases of the junction left unmatched. This CDR3 spans 15 amino acids. Using reference TRBV5-5 and TRBJ2-3 for the parts outside the CDR3, the full variable domain is DAGVTQSPTHLIKTRGQQVTLRCSPISGHKSVSWYQQVLGQGPQFIFQYYEKEERGRGNFPDRFSARQFPNYSSELNVNALLLGDSALYLCASSLGAGLVDTQYFGPGTRLTVL.

V is TRBV9 and J is TRBJ2-2; 11 nucleotides agree with TRBD2. CDR3 length: 16 amino acids. V trimming: 5 bases; J trimming: 5 bases; junction bases outside the gene matches: 8. The V gene's germline CDR1 is SGDLS and CDR2 YYNGEE. The CDR3 sequence: CASRGLAGGETGELFF. As DNA, the CDR3 is TGTGCCAGCAGAGGGCTAGCGGGAGGTGAAACCGGGGAGCTGTTTTTT.

This clonotype was counted between two and nine times. The rearrangement joins TRBV11-2 to TRBJ2-7; D remains unclear. Germline CDR1 reads SGHAT; CDR2 reads FQNNGV. With 5 bases removed from V and 2 bases from J, the gap between germline ends came to 16 bases. The CDR3 consists of 15 residues. The CDR3 DNA is TGTGCCAGCAGCCTCAATATTGACGGTACCTACGAGCAGTACTTC. This gives the protein CASSLNIDGTYEQYF. The full variable domain, in which reference TRBV11-2 and TRBJ2-7 provide the parts outside the CDR3, is EAGVAQSPRYKIIEKRQSVAFWCNPISGHATLYWYQQILGQGPKLLIQFQNNGVVDDSQLPKDRFSAERLKGVDSTLKIQPAKLEDSAVYLCASSLNIDGTYEQYFGPGTRLTVT.

The rearrangement links TRBV7-9 to TRBJ2-3; D is possibly TRBD2 (5 bases). Trimming stripped 5 bases from V and 4 bases from J, with 16 bases between. This CDR3 contains 15 residues. Germline V gives CDR1 SEHNR, CDR2 FQNEAQ (reference sequence). DNA of the CDR3: TGTGCCAGCAGCCCAACTAGTAGTGGAGCAGATACGCAGTATTTT. This translates into CASSPTSSGADTQYF. The full variable domain, completed using reference TRBV7-9 and TRBJ2-3, is DTGVSQNPRHKITKRGQNVTFRCDPISEHNRLYWYRQTLGQGPEFLTYFQNEAQLEKSRLLSDRFSAERPKGSFSTLEIQRTEQGDSAMYLCASSPTSSGADTQYFGPGTRLTVL.

This clonotype was recorded many times. The CDR3 DNA is TGCAGTGCTAGCCACTTTAGCGTTCGTGGAGATACGCAGTATTTT. It is translated as CSASHFSVRGDTQYF. The gene calls are TRBV20-1 and TRBJ2-3; D is possibly TRBD2 (5 bases). Between the trimmed V and J ends, which lost 3 bases and 5 bases, there was a span of 18 bases. The CDR3 sequence is 15 residues long. CDR1 and CDR2 from the germline V gene are DFQATT and SNEGSKA (reference sequence).